Below, one T cell receptor (beta chain) is given with its context. Antigen specificity is unknown. The repertoire was sequenced with immunoSEQ multiplex PCR; TCRdb's copy has only in-frame clones and lacks some. The sample records about 170,000 clones, roughly 89% being singletons. This sample is part of a study of cytomegalovirus exposure and HLA in healthy donors. Trimming took 9 bases from V and 6 from J, leaving 15 bases between them. The CDR3 consists of 13 residues. Study observations and caveats: The listing of 150 to 200 TCR beta chains classed them as cytomegalovirus-associated.

The chain couples TRBV6-7 to TRBJ2-1; possible D gene TRBD2, 6 bases. TRBV6-7 is an ORF, with its function uncertain. The TCR comes from a young man in good health and CMV-seropositive. Sequencing input: PBMCs. The CDR3 DNA reads TGTGCCAGTAAGCGGGTCAGCATCAATGAGCAGTTCTTC. As protein: CASKRVSINEQFF.